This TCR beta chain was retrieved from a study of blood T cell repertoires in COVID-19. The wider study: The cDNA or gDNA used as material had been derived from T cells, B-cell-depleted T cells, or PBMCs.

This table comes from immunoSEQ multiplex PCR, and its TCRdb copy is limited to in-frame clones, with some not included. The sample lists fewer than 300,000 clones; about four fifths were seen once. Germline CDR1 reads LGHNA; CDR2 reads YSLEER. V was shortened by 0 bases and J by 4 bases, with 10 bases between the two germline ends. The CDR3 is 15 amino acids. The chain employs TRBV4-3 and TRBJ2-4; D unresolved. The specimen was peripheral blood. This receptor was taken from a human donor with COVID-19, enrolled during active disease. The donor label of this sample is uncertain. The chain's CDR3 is CASSQDYTEKNIQYF. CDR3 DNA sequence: TGCGCCAGCAGCCAAGATTATACGGAGAAAAACATTCAGTACTTC.